Listed below are T cell receptor beta chains from one sample, sequenced in a study of cytomegalovirus exposure and HLA in healthy donors. Clones were read by immunoSEQ multiplex PCR, and TCRdb kept only the in-frame ones, dropping some. The sample comprises about 110,000 clones, 55% to 65% of which are singletons, and roughly 2.4% rests with the top ten. Sequencing was performed on PBMCs. Every receptor here comes from a woman aged 25 to 45 in good health and CMV-seronegative. Both conserved end residues are part of each CDR3. Each record gives: V gene, J gene, D gene, clone size, CDR3 protein, CDR3 DNA. The D gene is left open where the match is weak. Expanded clones get a size class; other rows say once, few or many, or leave the size out.

V gene: TRBV9
J gene: TRBJ2-1
D gene: TRBD2
clone size: few
CDR3 protein: CASSVHPSGSISEQFF
CDR3 DNA: TGTGCCAGCAGCGTCCATCCGAGCGGGAGCATAAGTGAGCAGTTCTTC

V gene: TRBV9
J gene: TRBJ2-1
D gene: TRBD2
clone size: .
CDR3 protein: CASSGGLAGVNEQFF
CDR3 DNA: TGTGCCAGCAGCGGGGGACTAGCGGGAGTCAATGAGCAGTTCTTC

V gene: TRBV19
J gene: TRBJ1-5
D gene: TRBD1
clone size: .
CDR3 protein: CASSRDRGTQPQHF
CDR3 DNA: TGTGCCAGTAGTAGGGACAGGGGGACTCAGCCCCAGCATTTT

V gene: TRBV11-2
J gene: TRBJ2-2
D gene: .
clone size: few
CDR3 protein: CASSTEAGWAGELFF
CDR3 DNA: TGTGCCAGCAGCACCGAGGCGGGGTGGGCCGGGGAGCTGTTTTTT

V gene: TRBV27
J gene: TRBJ2-7
D gene: TRBD1
clone size: .
CDR3 protein: CASSWDRGGEQYF
CDR3 DNA: TGTGCCAGCAGTTGGGACAGGGGTGGCGAGCAGTACTTC

V gene: TRBV7-6
J gene: TRBJ2-7
D gene: TRBD1
clone size: .
CDR3 protein: CASSITTGGNEQYF
CDR3 DNA: TGTGCCAGCAGCATAACGACAGGGGGCAACGAGCAGTACTTC

V gene: TRBV25-1
J gene: TRBJ2-4
D gene: .
clone size: .
CDR3 protein: CASSYETGFQYF
CDR3 DNA: TGTGCCAGCAGCTACGAGACGGGTTTTCAGTACTTC

V gene: TRBV5-5
J gene: TRBJ1-1
D gene: .
clone size: few
CDR3 protein: CASRLGLGSYTEAFF
CDR3 DNA: TGTGCCAGCAGGCTTGGATTGGGCTCGTACACTGAAGCTTTCTTT

V gene: TRBV28
J gene: TRBJ1-5
D gene: .
clone size: .
CDR3 protein: CASSNIMGGSLSNQPQHF
CDR3 DNA: TGTGCCAGCAGTAATATTATGGGAGGTTCTCTTAGCAATCAGCCCCAGCATTTT

V gene: TRBV7-9
J gene: TRBJ2-2
D gene: TRBD2
clone size: few
CDR3 protein: CASSPWTSGNIPNTGELFF
CDR3 DNA: TGTGCCAGCAGCCCCTGGACTAGCGGCAATATCCCGAACACCGGGGAGCTGTTTTTT

V gene: TRBV5-1
J gene: TRBJ2-1
D gene: .
clone size: .
CDR3 protein: CASSLVAESYNEQFF
CDR3 DNA: TGCGCCAGCAGCTTGGTGGCGGAATCCTACAATGAGCAGTTCTTC

V gene: TRBV6-5
J gene: TRBJ1-1
D gene: .
clone size: few
CDR3 protein: CASTNQRGTEAFF
CDR3 DNA: TGTGCCAGCACCAACCAACGCGGCACTGAAGCTTTCTTT

V gene: TRBV30
J gene: TRBJ2-1
D gene: .
clone size: .
CDR3 protein: CAWNLGLALYNEQFF
CDR3 DNA: TGTGCCTGGAATCTAGGCTTAGCTCTCTACAATGAGCAGTTCTTC

V gene: TRBV29-1
J gene: TRBJ2-1
D gene: .
clone size: few
CDR3 protein: CSVAKRADQYNEQFF
CDR3 DNA: TGCAGCGTTGCTAAGCGGGCGGACCAGTACAATGAGCAGTTCTTC

V gene: TRBV7-3
J gene: TRBJ2-1
D gene: .
clone size: .
CDR3 protein: CASSFGGPIYNEQFF
CDR3 DNA: TGTGCCAGCAGCTTTGGAGGGCCGATCTACAATGAGCAGTTCTTC

V gene: TRBV11-2
J gene: TRBJ2-3
D gene: .
clone size: few
CDR3 protein: CASAMLGGVGTDTQYF
CDR3 DNA: TGTGCCAGCGCTATGCTAGGGGGAGTCGGCACAGATACGCAGTATTTT

V gene: TRBV28
J gene: TRBJ1-4
D gene: TRBD1
clone size: once
CDR3 protein: CASSHAQGAREKLFF
CDR3 DNA: TGTGCCAGCAGCCACGCCCAGGGGGCGCGGGAAAAACTGTTTTTT

V gene: TRBV29-1
J gene: TRBJ1-5
D gene: .
clone size: .
CDR3 protein: CSVGGGIGQPQHF
CDR3 DNA: TGCAGCGTTGGTGGGGGGATTGGTCAGCCCCAGCATTTT

V gene: TRBV5-5
J gene: TRBJ2-7
D gene: TRBD2
clone size: .
CDR3 protein: CASSWTSGSPEQYF
CDR3 DNA: TGTGCCAGCAGCTGGACTAGCGGGAGCCCCGAGCAGTACTTC

V gene: TRBV30
J gene: TRBJ2-5
D gene: TRBD2
clone size: few
CDR3 protein: CAWSVQSGRKTQYF
CDR3 DNA: TGTGCCTGGAGTGTACAAAGCGGGAGGAAGACCCAGTACTTC

V gene: TRBV29-1
J gene: TRBJ2-7
D gene: .
clone size: .
CDR3 protein: CSVGQDSYEQYF
CDR3 DNA: TGCAGCGTTGGACAGGACTCCTACGAGCAGTACTTC

V gene: TRBV10-3
J gene: TRBJ1-4
D gene: TRBD1
clone size: few
CDR3 protein: CAISGGRQGRDATNEKLFF
CDR3 DNA: TGTGCCATCAGTGGAGGCCGACAGGGACGGGATGCAACTAATGAAAAACTGTTTTTT

V gene: TRBV5-4
J gene: TRBJ2-7
D gene: TRBD1
clone size: .
CDR3 protein: CASSLGTGDEQYF
CDR3 DNA: TGTGCCAGCAGCTTGGGGACAGGGGACGAGCAGTACTTC

V gene: TRBV6-5
J gene: TRBJ2-7
D gene: TRBD2
clone size: once
CDR3 protein: CASSLAAGDYEQYF
CDR3 DNA: TGTGCCAGCAGCCTAGCGGCAGGAGACTACGAGCAGTACTTC

V gene: TRBV28
J gene: TRBJ2-2
D gene: TRBD1
clone size: once
CDR3 protein: CAIRTGGRAGELFF
CDR3 DNA: TGTGCCATCCGGACAGGGGGCAGAGCCGGGGAGCTGTTTTTT

V gene: TRBV2
J gene: TRBJ1-4
D gene: .
clone size: .
CDR3 protein: CASSEEAEEKLFF
CDR3 DNA: TGTGCCAGCAGTGAGGAGGCTGAGGAAAAACTGTTTTTT

V gene: TRBV9
J gene: TRBJ2-2
D gene: TRBD2
clone size: few
CDR3 protein: CASFPRASGYAGELFF
CDR3 DNA: TGTGCCAGCTTCCCGAGGGCTAGCGGTTACGCCGGGGAGCTGTTTTTT

V gene: TRBV11-3
J gene: TRBJ2-1
D gene: TRBD2
clone size: .
CDR3 protein: CASSKLAATYNEQFF
CDR3 DNA: TGTGCCAGCAGTAAACTAGCGGCCACCTACAATGAGCAGTTCTTC

V gene: TRBV5-1
J gene: TRBJ2-7
D gene: .
clone size: .
CDR3 protein: CASSRDRRGYEQYF
CDR3 DNA: TGCGCCAGCAGCAGAGACAGGCGCGGCTACGAGCAGTACTTC

V gene: TRBV30
J gene: TRBJ1-6
D gene: .
clone size: .
CDR3 protein: CAWSVLSSPLHF
CDR3 DNA: TGTGCCTGGAGTGTACTAAGTTCACCCCTCCACTTT

V gene: TRBV27
J gene: TRBJ1-6
D gene: TRBD1
clone size: .
CDR3 protein: CASSLEDRGNSPLHF
CDR3 DNA: TGTGCCAGCAGTTTAGAGGACAGGGGTAATTCACCCCTCCACTTT

V gene: TRBV5-4
J gene: TRBJ1-4
D gene: TRBD1
clone size: .
CDR3 protein: CASSDREENEKLFF
CDR3 DNA: TGTGCCAGCAGCGACAGGGAGGAAAATGAAAAACTGTTTTTT

V gene: TRBV15
J gene: TRBJ2-7
D gene: .
clone size: .
CDR3 protein: CATSRDQGSYEQYF
CDR3 DNA: TGTGCCACCAGCAGAGATCAGGGGTCCTACGAGCAGTACTTC

V gene: TRBV5-4
J gene: TRBJ2-5
D gene: TRBD2
clone size: .
CDR3 protein: CASSLVGGGPGETQYF
CDR3 DNA: TGTGCCAGCAGCTTGGTTGGGGGAGGGCCGGGGGAGACCCAGTACTTC

V gene: TRBV30
J gene: TRBJ2-2
D gene: TRBD1
clone size: .
CDR3 protein: CAWSDRGLNGELFF
CDR3 DNA: TGTGCCTGGAGCGACAGGGGGCTTAACGGGGAGCTGTTTTTT

V gene: TRBV7-2
J gene: TRBJ1-4
D gene: TRBD1
clone size: once
CDR3 protein: CASSLGQGAEKLFF
CDR3 DNA: TGTGCCAGCAGCTTAGGACAGGGGGCGGAAAAACTGTTTTTT

V gene: TRBV27
J gene: TRBJ2-3
D gene: TRBD2
clone size: .
CDR3 protein: CASSLGGLAADTQYF
CDR3 DNA: TGTGCCAGCAGTTTAGGGGGACTAGCTGCAGATACGCAGTATTTT

V gene: TRBV28
J gene: TRBJ2-1
D gene: TRBD2
clone size: .
CDR3 protein: CASSQTSGRYNEQFF
CDR3 DNA: TGTGCCAGCAGCCAGACTAGCGGGCGCTACAATGAGCAGTTCTTC

V gene: TRBV2
J gene: TRBJ2-7
D gene: .
clone size: .
CDR3 protein: CASSEALGGAVYF
CDR3 DNA: TGTGCCAGCAGTGAGGCCCTAGGGGGGGCAGTGTACTTC

V gene: TRBV6-1
J gene: TRBJ2-1
D gene: TRBD1
clone size: .
CDR3 protein: CASSAGTEINYNEQFF
CDR3 DNA: TGTGCCAGCAGTGCCGGGACAGAGATTAACTACAATGAGCAGTTCTTC

V gene: TRBV7-2
J gene: TRBJ2-7
D gene: TRBD1
clone size: .
CDR3 protein: CASSSPGGGYEQYF
CDR3 DNA: TGTGCCAGCAGCTCCCCAGGGGGCGGGTACGAGCAGTACTTC

V gene: TRBV15
J gene: TRBJ2-7
D gene: TRBD2
clone size: .
CDR3 protein: CATSRGASGRAFLQYF
CDR3 DNA: TGTGCCACCAGCAGAGGGGCTAGCGGGAGGGCCTTCCTGCAGTACTTC

V gene: TRBV6-5
J gene: TRBJ1-6
D gene: TRBD1
clone size: .
CDR3 protein: CASNQGGRGPSPLHF
CDR3 DNA: TGTGCCAGCAACCAAGGGGGCAGGGGCCCTTCACCCCTCCACTTT

V gene: TRBV7-8
J gene: TRBJ2-7
D gene: TRBD2
clone size: few
CDR3 protein: CASSLARLATHEQYF
CDR3 DNA: TGTGCCAGCAGCTTAGCTCGACTAGCTACCCACGAGCAGTACTTC

V gene: TRBV14
J gene: TRBJ2-7
D gene: .
clone size: .
CDR3 protein: CASSQTTYEQYF
CDR3 DNA: TGTGCCAGCAGCCAGACTACCTACGAGCAGTACTTC

V gene: TRBV6-1
J gene: TRBJ2-5
D gene: .
clone size: .
CDR3 protein: CASSGGWTLTQETQYF
CDR3 DNA: TGTGCCAGCAGTGGGGGTTGGACACTTACCCAAGAGACCCAGTACTTC

V gene: TRBV6-1
J gene: TRBJ2-3
D gene: TRBD2
clone size: few
CDR3 protein: CASSELAGATDTQYF
CDR3 DNA: TGTGCCAGCAGTGAACTAGCGGGAGCCACAGATACGCAGTATTTT

V gene: TRBV4-2
J gene: TRBJ1-4
D gene: .
clone size: .
CDR3 protein: CASSQGEANEKLFF
CDR3 DNA: TGTGCCAGCAGCCAAGGGGAGGCTAATGAAAAACTGTTTTTT